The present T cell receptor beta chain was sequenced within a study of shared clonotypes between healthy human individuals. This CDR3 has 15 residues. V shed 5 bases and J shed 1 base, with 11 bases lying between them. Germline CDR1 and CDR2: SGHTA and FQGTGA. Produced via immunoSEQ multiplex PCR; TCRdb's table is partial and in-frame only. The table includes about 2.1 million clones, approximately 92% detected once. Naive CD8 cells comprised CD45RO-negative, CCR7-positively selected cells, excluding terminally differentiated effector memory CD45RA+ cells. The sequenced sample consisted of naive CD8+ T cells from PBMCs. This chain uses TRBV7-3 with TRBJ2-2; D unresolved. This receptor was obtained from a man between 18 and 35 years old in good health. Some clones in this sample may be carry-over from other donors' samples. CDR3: CASSLGHRNTGELFF. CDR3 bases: TGTGCCAGCAGCCTAGGGCATCGGAACACCGGGGAGCTGTTTTTT.